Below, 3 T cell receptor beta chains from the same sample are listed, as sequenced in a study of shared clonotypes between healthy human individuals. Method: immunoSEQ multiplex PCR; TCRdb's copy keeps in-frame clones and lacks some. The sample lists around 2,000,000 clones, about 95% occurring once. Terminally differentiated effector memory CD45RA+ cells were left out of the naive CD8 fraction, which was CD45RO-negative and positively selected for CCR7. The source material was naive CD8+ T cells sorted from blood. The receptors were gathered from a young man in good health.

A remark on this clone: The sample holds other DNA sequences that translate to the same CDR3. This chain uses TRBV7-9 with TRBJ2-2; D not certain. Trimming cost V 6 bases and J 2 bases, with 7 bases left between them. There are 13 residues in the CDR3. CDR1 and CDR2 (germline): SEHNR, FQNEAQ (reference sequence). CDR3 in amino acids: CASRDLNTGELFF. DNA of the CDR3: TGTGCCAGCAGAGATCTCAACACCGGGGAGCTGTTTTTT.

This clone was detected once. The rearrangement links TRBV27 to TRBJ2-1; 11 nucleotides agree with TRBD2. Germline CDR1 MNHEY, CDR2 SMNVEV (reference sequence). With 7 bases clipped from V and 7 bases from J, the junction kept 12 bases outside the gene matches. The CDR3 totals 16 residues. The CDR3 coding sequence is TGTGCCAGCAACTTTATAGCGGGAGGGCCTCGGAATGAGCAGTTCTTC. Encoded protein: CASNFIAGGPRNEQFF.

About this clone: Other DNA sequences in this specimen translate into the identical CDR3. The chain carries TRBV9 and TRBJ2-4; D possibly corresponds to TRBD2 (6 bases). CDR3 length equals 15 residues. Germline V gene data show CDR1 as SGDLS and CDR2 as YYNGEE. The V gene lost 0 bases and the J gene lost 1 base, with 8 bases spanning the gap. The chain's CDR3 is CASSVGGGAKNIQYF. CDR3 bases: TGTGCCAGCAGCGTAGGAGGAGGGGCCAAAAACATTCAGTACTTC.